This T cell receptor (beta chain) was obtained from a study of shared clonotypes between healthy human individuals. General observations from the study: Compared with memory subsets, naive subsets generally had larger estimated richness.

Genomic DNA from each subset was divided evenly over several immunoSEQ plates. TCRdb keeps only in-frame clones here, not all; method: immunoSEQ multiplex PCR. Among a few million clones listed, approximately 94% were seen once. As concerns this clone: The antigen is unknown.

This clonotype originated in a man between 18 and 29 years old in good health. Sequencing input: naive CD4+ T cells sorted from blood. Sample subset: CD45RA+ positively selected.

The CDR3 nucleotides are TGTGCCAGTAGTATAGCTACTGCCTACAATGAGCAGTTCTTC. It encodes CASSIATAYNEQFF. The chain links TRBV19 to TRBJ2-1, with D uncertain. CDR3 length equals 14 residues. Per germline, CDR1 LNHDA and CDR2 SQIVND (reference sequence). V shed 1 base and J shed 2 bases, with 6 bases lying between them.